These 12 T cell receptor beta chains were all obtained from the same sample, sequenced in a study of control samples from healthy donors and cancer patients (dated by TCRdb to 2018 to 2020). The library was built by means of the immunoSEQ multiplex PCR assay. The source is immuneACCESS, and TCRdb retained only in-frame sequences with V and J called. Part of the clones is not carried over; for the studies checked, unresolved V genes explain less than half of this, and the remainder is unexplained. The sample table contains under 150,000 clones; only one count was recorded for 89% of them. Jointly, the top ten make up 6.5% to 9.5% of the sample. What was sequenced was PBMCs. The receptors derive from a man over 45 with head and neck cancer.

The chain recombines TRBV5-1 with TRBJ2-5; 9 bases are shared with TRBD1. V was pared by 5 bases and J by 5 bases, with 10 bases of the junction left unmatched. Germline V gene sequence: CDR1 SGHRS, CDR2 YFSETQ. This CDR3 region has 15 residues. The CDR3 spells CASSSGTGILETQYF. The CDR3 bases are TGCGCCAGCAGTTCCGGGACAGGGATTCTTGAGACCCAGTACTTC.

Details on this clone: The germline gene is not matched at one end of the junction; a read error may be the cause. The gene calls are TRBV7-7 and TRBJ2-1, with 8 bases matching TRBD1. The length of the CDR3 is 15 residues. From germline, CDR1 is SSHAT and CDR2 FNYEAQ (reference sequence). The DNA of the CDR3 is TGTGCTAGCAGCCCGGGACAGGTAGGGGTCGATGAGCAGTTCTTC. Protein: CASSPGQVGVDEQFF. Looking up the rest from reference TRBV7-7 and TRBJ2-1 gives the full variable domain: GAGVSQSPRYKVTKRGQDVTLRCDPISSHATLYWYQQALGQGPEFLTYFNYEAQPDKSGLPSDRFSAERPEGSISTLTIQRTEQRDSAMYRCASSPGQVGVDEQFFGPGTRLTVL.

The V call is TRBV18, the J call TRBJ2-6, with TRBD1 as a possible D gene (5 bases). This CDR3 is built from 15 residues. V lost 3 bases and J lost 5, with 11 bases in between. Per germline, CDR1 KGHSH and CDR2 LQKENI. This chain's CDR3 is CASSPQGTRANVLTF. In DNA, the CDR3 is TGTGCCAGCTCACCCCAGGGTACAAGGGCCAACGTCCTGACTTTC.

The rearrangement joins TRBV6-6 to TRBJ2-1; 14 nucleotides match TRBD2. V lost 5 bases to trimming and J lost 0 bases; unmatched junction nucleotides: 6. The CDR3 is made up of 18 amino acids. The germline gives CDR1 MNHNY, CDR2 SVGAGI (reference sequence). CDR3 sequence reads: CASSPRLAGGRSYNEQFF. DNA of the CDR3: TGTGCCAGCAGTCCCCGACTAGCGGGGGGGCGCTCCTACAATGAGCAGTTCTTC.

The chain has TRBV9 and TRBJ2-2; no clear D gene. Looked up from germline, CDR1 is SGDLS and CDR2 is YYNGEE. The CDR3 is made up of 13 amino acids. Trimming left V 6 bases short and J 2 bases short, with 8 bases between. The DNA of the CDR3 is TGTGCCAGCAAAAGAGTAAACACCGGGGAGCTGTTTTTT. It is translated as CASKRVNTGELFF.

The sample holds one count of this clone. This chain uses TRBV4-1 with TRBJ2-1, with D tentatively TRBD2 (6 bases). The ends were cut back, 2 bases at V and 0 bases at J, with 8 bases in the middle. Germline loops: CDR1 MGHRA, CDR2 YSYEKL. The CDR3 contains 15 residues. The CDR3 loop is CASSQRENSYNEQFF. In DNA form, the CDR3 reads TGCGCCAGCAGCCAACGGGAGAACTCCTACAATGAGCAGTTCTTC.

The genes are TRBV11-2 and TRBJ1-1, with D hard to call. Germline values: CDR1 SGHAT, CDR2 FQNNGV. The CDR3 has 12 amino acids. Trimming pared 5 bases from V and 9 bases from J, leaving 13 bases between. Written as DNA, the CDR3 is TGTGCCAGCAGCCGTCCAGGTAGCCAAGCTTTCTTT. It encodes CASSRPGSQAFF.

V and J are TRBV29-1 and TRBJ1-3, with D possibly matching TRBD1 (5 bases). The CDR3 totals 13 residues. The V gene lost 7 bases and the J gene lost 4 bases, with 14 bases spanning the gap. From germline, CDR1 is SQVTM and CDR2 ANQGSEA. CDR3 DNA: TGCAGCGGCAAGACCGGGACGGGAAACACCATATATTTT. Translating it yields CSGKTGTGNTIYF.

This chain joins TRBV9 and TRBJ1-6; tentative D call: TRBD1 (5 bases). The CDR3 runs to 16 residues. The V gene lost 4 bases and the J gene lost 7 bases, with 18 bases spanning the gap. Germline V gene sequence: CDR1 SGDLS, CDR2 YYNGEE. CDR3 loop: CASSSPGGVPNSPLHF. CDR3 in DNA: TGTGCCAGCAGCTCACCGGGGGGGGTTCCAAATTCACCCCTCCACTTT.

The DNA for the CDR3 is TGTGCCAGCATCCTCCTATTACCCGGGGGACGCGGATCCAATACGCAGTATTTT. Protein product: CASILLLPGGRGSNTQYF. The rearrangement links TRBV7-9 to TRBJ2-3; D is possibly TRBD2 (6 bases). V was shortened by 7 bases and J by 7 bases, with 30 bases between the two germline ends. This CDR3 region has 18 residues. Germline CDR1 SEHNR, CDR2 FQNEAQ (reference sequence).

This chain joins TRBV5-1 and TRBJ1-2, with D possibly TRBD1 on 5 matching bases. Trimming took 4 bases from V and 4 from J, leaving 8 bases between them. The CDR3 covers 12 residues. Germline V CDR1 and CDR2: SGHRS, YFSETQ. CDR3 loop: CASSGDSYGYTF. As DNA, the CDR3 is TGCGCCAGCAGCGGAGACAGCTATGGCTACACCTTC.

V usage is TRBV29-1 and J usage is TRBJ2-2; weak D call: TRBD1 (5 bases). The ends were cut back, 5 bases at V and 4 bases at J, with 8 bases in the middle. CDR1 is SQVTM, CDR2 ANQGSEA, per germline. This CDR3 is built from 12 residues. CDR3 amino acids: CSVYDSTGELFF. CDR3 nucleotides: TGCAGCGTTTATGACAGCACCGGGGAGCTGTTTTTT.